This T cell receptor beta chain comes out of a study of T cell responses to AZD1222 COVID-19 vaccine. Study-wide points: Repertoires were collected only later (after the peak T cell response had occurred). In the spike-specific TCR repertoire, nearly half reportedly target unmutated variant regions.

The study pooled second doses at about 4 or about 12 weeks. Profiled with immunoSEQ multiplex PCR; TCRdb holds only in-frame clones, not every one. The data contain about 140,000 clones, 80% to 95% of them seen just once; the ten biggest clones take up approximately 3.8%. Per the germline V gene, CDR1 is MNHNY and CDR2 is SVGAGI (reference sequence). There are 15 residues in the CDR3. Trimming took 2 bases from V and 3 from J, leaving 11 bases between them. About this clone: Its antigen is not identified.

This chain joins TRBV6-6 and TRBJ1-5; D is possibly TRBD1 (5 bases). The specimen comprised peripheral blood, sampled 28 days after the second AZD1222 dose. This receptor was taken from an adult who received the AZD1222 COVID-19 vaccine. For the CDR3, the DNA is TGTGCCAGCAGTTACCCCGACAGCTACAATCAGCCCCAGCATTTT. It codes for CASSYPDSYNQPQHF.